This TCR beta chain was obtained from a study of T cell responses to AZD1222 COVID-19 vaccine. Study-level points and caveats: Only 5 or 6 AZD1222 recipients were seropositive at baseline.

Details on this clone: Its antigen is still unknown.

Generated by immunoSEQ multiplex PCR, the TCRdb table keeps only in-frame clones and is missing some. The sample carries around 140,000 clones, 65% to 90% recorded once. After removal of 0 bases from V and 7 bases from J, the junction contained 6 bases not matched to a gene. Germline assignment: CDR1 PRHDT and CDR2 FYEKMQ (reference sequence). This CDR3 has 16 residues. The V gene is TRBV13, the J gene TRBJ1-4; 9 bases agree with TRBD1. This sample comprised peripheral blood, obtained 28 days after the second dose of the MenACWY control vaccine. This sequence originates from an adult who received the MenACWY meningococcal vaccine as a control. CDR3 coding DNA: TGTGCCAGCAGCTTAGGTGGGACAGGGATCGCTGAAAAACTGTTTTTT. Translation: CASSLGGTGIAEKLFF.